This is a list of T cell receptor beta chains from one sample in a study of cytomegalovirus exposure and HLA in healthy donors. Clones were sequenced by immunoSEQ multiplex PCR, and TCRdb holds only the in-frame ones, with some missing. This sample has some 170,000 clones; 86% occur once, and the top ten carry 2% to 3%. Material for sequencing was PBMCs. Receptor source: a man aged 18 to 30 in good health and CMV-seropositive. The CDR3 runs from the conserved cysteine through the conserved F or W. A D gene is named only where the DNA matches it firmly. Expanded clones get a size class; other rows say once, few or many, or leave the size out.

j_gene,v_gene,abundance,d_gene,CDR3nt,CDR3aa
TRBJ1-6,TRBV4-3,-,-,TGCGCCAGCAGCCGACAGAGCTCCTATAATTCACCCCTCCACTTT,CASSRQSSYNSPLHF
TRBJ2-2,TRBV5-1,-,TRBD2,TGCGCCAGCAGCCGGGCACTAGCGGGAGGAATAGCCGGGGAGCTGTTTTTT,CASSRALAGGIAGELFF
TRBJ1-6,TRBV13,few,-,TGTGCCAGCAGCTTAGGCCAGGCCTATAATTCACCCCTCCACTTT,CASSLGQAYNSPLHF
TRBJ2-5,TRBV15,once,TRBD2,TGTGCCACCAGCAGAGCTGGCGGGAGTGGGACCCAGTACTTC,CATSRAGGSGTQYF
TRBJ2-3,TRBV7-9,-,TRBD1,TGTGCCAGCAGCTTTGCTAAGGGGGCGGATACGCAGTATTTT,CASSFAKGADTQYF
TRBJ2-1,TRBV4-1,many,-,TGCGCCAGCAGCCCAGCGGAAACTGCCTACAATGAGCAGTTCTTC,CASSPAETAYNEQFF
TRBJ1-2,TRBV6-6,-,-,TGTGCCAGCTCGCCAGGGGCCCCCTATGGCTACACCTTC,CASSPGAPYGYTF
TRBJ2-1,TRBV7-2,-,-,TGTGCCAGCAGCCCCCGACTGAACAATGAGCAGTTCTTC,CASSPRLNNEQFF
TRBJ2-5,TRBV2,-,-,TGTGCCAGCAGGGACATACAAGAGACCCAGTACTTC,CASRDIQETQYF
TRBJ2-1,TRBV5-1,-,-,TGCGCCAGTGAGATAGCTGGGTCAAGAAACAATGAGCAGTTCTTC,CASEIAGSRNNEQFF
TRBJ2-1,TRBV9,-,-,TGTGCCAGCAGCGTAGCACTGGACCCGGGAAATGAGCAGTTCTTC,CASSVALDPGNEQFF
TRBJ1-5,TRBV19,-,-,TGTGCCAGTAGTATTGGGCCCGAGGGGCCCCAGCATTTT,CASSIGPEGPQHF
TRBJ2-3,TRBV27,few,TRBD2,TGTGCCAGCAGAGGATGGGGGAGGGACACAGATACGCAGTATTTT,CASRGWGRDTDTQYF
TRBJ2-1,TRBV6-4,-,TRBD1,TGTGCCATCTCTGGACAGGCGGAGCAGTTCTTC,CAISGQAEQFF
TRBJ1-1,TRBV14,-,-,TGTGCCAGCAGCCCGACGGTTTGGTCGAGGGCTTTCTTT,CASSPTVWSRAFF
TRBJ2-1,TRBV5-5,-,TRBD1,TGTGCCAGCAGCTTGGGCGACAGGGTGACAGGGGAGCAGTTCTTC,CASSLGDRVTGEQFF
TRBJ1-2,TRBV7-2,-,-,TGTGCCAGCAGCTTGTATCTAGCGGGAGCCGATGGCTACACCTTC,CASSLYLAGADGYTF
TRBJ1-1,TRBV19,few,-,TGTGCCAGTACTCTCAGGAAGTTGAACACTGAAGCTTTCTTT,CASTLRKLNTEAFF
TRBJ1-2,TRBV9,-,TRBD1,TGTGCCAGCACAACCGGGACAGGGGAAGGCTACACCTTC,CASTTGTGEGYTF
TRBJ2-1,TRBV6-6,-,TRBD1,TGTGCCAGCAGTAACAGGGGATACAATGAGCAGTTCTTC,CASSNRGYNEQFF
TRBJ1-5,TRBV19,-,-,TGTGCCAGTAGTGCCACAGATGATAGCAATCAGCCCCAGCATTTT,CASSATDDSNQPQHF
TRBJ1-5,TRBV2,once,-,TGTGCCAGCAGCGCTACAGGGTCCGTTGGGCCCCAGCATTTT,CASSATGSVGPQHF
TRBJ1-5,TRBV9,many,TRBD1,TGTGCCAGCGGACAGGGGGATCAGCCCCAGCATTTT,CASGQGDQPQHF
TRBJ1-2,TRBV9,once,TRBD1,TGTGCCAGCAGCCCACGGACAGGGGGTAACTATGGCTACACCTTC,CASSPRTGGNYGYTF
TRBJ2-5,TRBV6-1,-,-,TGTGCCAGCAGTGAATTCTTTAGGGGCTTGGGGGAGACCCAGTACTTC,CASSEFFRGLGETQYF
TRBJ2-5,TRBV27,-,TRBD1,TGTGCCAGCACCAGCAGGGGGTTAGGCGAGACCCAGTACTTC,CASTSRGLGETQYF
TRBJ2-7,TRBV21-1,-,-,TGTGCCAGCAGCAAAGGGCAGTTGGAGCAGTACTTC,CASSKGQLEQYF
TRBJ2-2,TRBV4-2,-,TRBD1,TGTGCCAGCAGCCAGCAACAGGGGGCGAGGACCGGGGAGCTGTTTTTT,CASSQQQGARTGELFF